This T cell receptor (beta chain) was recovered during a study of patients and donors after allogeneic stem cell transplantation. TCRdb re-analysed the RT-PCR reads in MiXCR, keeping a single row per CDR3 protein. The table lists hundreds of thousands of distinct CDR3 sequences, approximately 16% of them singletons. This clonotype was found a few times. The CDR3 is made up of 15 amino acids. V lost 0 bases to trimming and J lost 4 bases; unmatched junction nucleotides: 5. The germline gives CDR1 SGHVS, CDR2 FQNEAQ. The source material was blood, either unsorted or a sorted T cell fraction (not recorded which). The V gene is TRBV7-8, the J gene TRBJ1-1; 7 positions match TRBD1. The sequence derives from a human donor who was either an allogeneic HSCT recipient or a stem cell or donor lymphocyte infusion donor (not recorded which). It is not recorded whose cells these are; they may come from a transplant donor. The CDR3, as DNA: TGTGCCAGCAGCTTAGCGCAGGGGGGTTCCACTGAAGCTTTCTTT. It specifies CASSLAQGGSTEAFF.